The next 15 T cell receptor beta chains were all read from a single sample in a study of T-cell reconstitution after alpha-beta-depleted transplantation in children. The TCRbeta library was prepared with unique molecular identifiers. TCRdb recomputed calls from the PCR reads with MiXCR, one row per CDR3 protein. The sample yields fewer than 700,000 distinct CDR3 sequences, about 21% seen once. This material consisted of PBMCs, mostly from graft donor cells, taken 360 days after TCRalphabeta/CD19-depleted stem cell transplant. These receptors were obtained from a boy in the first two years of life who had a stem cell transplant for acute myeloid leukemia, so the T cells may come from the graft donor.

At least ten counts were recorded for this clonotype. The chain recombines TRBV29-1 with TRBJ2-7; no reliable D call. Between the trimmed V and J ends, which lost 6 bases and 7 bases, there was a span of 7 bases. The CDR3 totals 9 residues. Germline assignment: CDR1 SQVTM and CDR2 ANQGSEA. CDR3 amino acids: CSVMSEQYV. As DNA, the CDR3 is TGCAGCGTGATGTCGGAGCAGTACGTC.

This clonotype has only a few counts. The rearrangement joins TRBV18 to TRBJ2-3; D is ambiguous. V was clipped by 1 base and J by 2 bases, with 4 bases between them. The CDR3 spans 13 residues. Germline assignment: CDR1 KGHSH and CDR2 LQKENI. The CDR3 coding sequence is TGTGCCAGCTCACCACAAGTCACAGATACGCAGTATTTT. This codes for CASSPQVTDTQYF.

This clonotype was found many times. The chain carries TRBV20-1 and TRBJ2-1; the match to TRBD2 covers 7 bases. The CDR3 contains 14 residues. CDR1 is DFQATT and CDR2 is SNEGSKA in the germline V gene (reference sequence). V lost 3 bases to trimming and J lost 5 bases; unmatched junction nucleotides: 7. CDR3 sequence reads: CSASGGDGNNEQFF. Here the CDR3 DNA reads TGCAGTGCTAGTGGGGGGGACGGAAACAATGAGCAGTTCTTC.

This clonotype was counted ten times or more. The chain uses TRBV29-1 and TRBJ2-2; 7 positions agree with TRBD2. The CDR3 has 14 amino acids. Germline loops: CDR1 SQVTM, CDR2 ANQGSEA. J gave up 5 bases and V 3 bases, and 6 bases lay outside the gene matches. CDR3 residues: CSVDGRDDTGELFF. CDR3 coding DNA: TGCAGCGTTGATGGGAGGGACGATACCGGGGAGCTGTTTTTT.

This clonotype was seen once. This chain uses TRBV6-5 with TRBJ1-1; no clear D gene. The CDR3 totals 13 residues. CDR1 and CDR2 from the germline V gene are MNHEY and SVGAGI. The V and J ends lost 10 bases and 0 bases respectively, with 12 bases between them. The CDR3 here is CATWLLVNTEAFF. CDR3 in DNA: TGTGCCACTTGGTTACTCGTGAACACTGAAGCTTTCTTT.

This clonotype appeared a few times. The chain recombines TRBV9 with TRBJ2-1; 9 positions agree with TRBD2. Trimming cost V 0 bases and J 6 bases; bases outside gene matches: 13. CDR1 is SGDLS, CDR2 YYNGEE, per germline. The length of the CDR3 is 18 residues. CDR3 loop: CASSVASLAGIRGNEQFF. DNA of the CDR3: TGTGCCAGCAGCGTAGCGAGTCTAGCGGGGATCAGGGGCAATGAGCAGTTCTTC.

There are a few counts of this clonotype. This chain uses TRBV7-2 with TRBJ2-3; 7 bases are a match to TRBD2. V shed 3 bases, J shed 0 bases, and the junction held 3 bases outside the gene matches. CDR1 and CDR2 (germline): SGHTA, FQGNSA. CDR3 size: 15 residues. The DNA of the CDR3 is TGTGCCAGCAGCTTCACGCGGGGGAGCACAGATACGCAGTATTTT. This gives the protein CASSFTRGSTDTQYF.

This clonotype turned up a few times. J is TRBJ1-1 and V is TRBV28, with TRBD1 matching 8 bases. CDR1 MDHEN and CDR2 SYDVKM come from the germline V gene. The CDR3 consists of 16 residues. Trimming at V came to 5 bases and at J to 0 bases, leaving 8 bases not matched to a gene. The CDR3 here is CASSRGRTGMNTEAFF. DNA of the CDR3: TGTGCCAGCAGTAGGGGGAGGACAGGGATGAACACTGAAGCTTTCTTT. Using reference TRBV28 and TRBJ1-1 for the parts outside the CDR3, the full variable domain is DVKVTQSSRYLVKRTGEKVFLECVQDMDHENMFWYRQDPGLGLRLIYFSYDVKMKEKGDIPEGYSVSREKKERFSLILESASTNQTSMYLCASSRGRTGMNTEAFFGQGTRLTVV.

This clonotype was seen many times. This chain joins TRBV7-9 and TRBJ2-7, with D possibly being TRBD1 or TRBD2 (5 bases each). This CDR3 spans 14 amino acids. Germline V CDR1 and CDR2: SEHNR, FQNEAQ (reference sequence). The V gene lost 4 bases and the J gene lost 2 bases, with 12 bases spanning the gap. The CDR3, as DNA: TGTGCCAGCAGCTCCGTCGGGGCCCCCTACGAGCAGTACTTC. Protein sequence: CASSSVGAPYEQYF.

The chain couples TRBV20-1 to TRBJ1-4, with 7 positions matching TRBD1. CDR3 length: 15 residues. Germline assignment: CDR1 DFQATT and CDR2 SNEGSKA (reference sequence). J was trimmed by 3 bases and V by 0 bases; bases with no gene match: 4. This CDR3 is CSARDPQGPNEKLFF. CDR3 nucleotides: TGCAGTGCTAGAGACCCACAGGGGCCTAATGAAAAACTGTTTTTT.

This clonotype was recorded a few times. The rearrangement joins TRBV6-1 to TRBJ1-1; no reliable D call. The germline V and J ends were trimmed by 7 bases and 1 base, with 10 bases remaining between them. This CDR3 contains 13 residues. Germline CDR1 is MNHNS and CDR2 is SASEGT. The DNA for the CDR3 is TGTGCCAGCAAGATTTCCGCGAACACTGAAGCTTTCTTT. Translation gives CASKISANTEAFF.

This clonotype was recorded many times. The chain joins TRBV6-5 to TRBJ2-7; D gene ambiguous. The CDR3 sequence is 15 residues long. Germline assignment: CDR1 MNHEY and CDR2 SVGAGI. Trimming took off 4 bases at V and 0 bases at J, with 13 bases between the two ends. Here the CDR3 DNA reads TGTGCCAGCAGTTCCCCGGCGTCCTCCTCCTACGAGCAGTACTTC. Translated: CASSSPASSSYEQYF.

This chain connects TRBV7-9 to TRBJ2-1; D is unclear. The CDR3 totals 11 residues. Per the germline V gene, CDR1 is SEHNR and CDR2 is FQNEAQ (reference sequence). The V end lost 7 bases, the J end lost 8 bases, and 9 bases lay between the germline ends. DNA of the CDR3: TGTGCCAGCACCCTTGGCTATGAGCAGTTCTTC. It yields the protein CASTLGYEQFF.

The chain combines TRBV7-6 with TRBJ2-1; 13 bases map to TRBD2. V was pared by 4 bases and J by 10 bases, with 10 bases of the junction left unmatched. Germline-derived CDR1 and CDR2 are SGHVS and FNYEAQ. CDR3 size: 16 residues. CDR3 amino acids: CASSSGGTSGAGEQFF. The CDR3 region has the DNA TGTGCCAGCAGCTCAGGAGGGACTAGCGGGGCTGGCGAGCAGTTCTTC.

This clonotype was observed many times. This chain links TRBV20-1 with TRBJ1-6; D perhaps matches TRBD1 (5 bases). V was trimmed by 6 bases and J by 10 bases, leaving 19 bases between them. There are 14 residues in the CDR3. Germline CDR1 reads DFQATT; CDR2 reads SNEGSKA (reference sequence). CDR3 DNA: TGCAGTGCCTCGGCGGGGACGGTTGGGTCACCCCTCCACTTT. Protein: CSASAGTVGSPLHF.